Detailed here is one T cell receptor beta chain. Its antigen is still unknown. The germline V and J ends were trimmed by 5 bases and 2 bases, with 11 bases remaining between them. Per germline, CDR1 SGHTA and CDR2 FQGNSA. The CDR3 is made up of 14 amino acids. This entry comes from a study of T-cell reconstitution after alpha-beta-depleted transplantation in children. Study-level results: Newly produced T cells mostly provided counts and TCRbeta diversity after one year, as hyperexpanded clones declined. Surviving recipient T cells and thymic progenitors underlay high day-60 TCRbeta diversity in some patients. The study reportedly traced alpha-beta T cells about two months after transplant to several hundred expanded graft clones.

Unique molecular identifiers were incorporated when the TCRbeta library was constructed. TCRdb re-called the PCR reads through MiXCR, storing one row per CDR3 protein. The sample contains about 420,000 distinct CDR3 sequences, roughly 15% of which appear only once. This material consisted of PBMCs, mostly from graft donor cells, taken 360 days after TCRalphabeta/CD19-depleted stem cell transplant. The chain recombines TRBV7-2 with TRBJ2-3; D is undetermined. The receptor was derived from a boy under three years old who had a stem cell transplant for Wiskott-Aldrich syndrome, so the T cells may come from the graft donor. Here the CDR3 reads CASSVIRSTDTQYF. Here the CDR3 DNA reads TGTGCCAGCAGCGTTATTAGATCCACAGATACGCAGTATTTT. Full variable domain (remainder filled in from reference TRBV7-2 and TRBJ2-3): GAGVSQSPSNKVTEKGKDVELRCDPISGHTALYWYRQSLGQGLEFLIYFQGNSAPDKSGLPSDRFSAERTGGSVSTLTIQRTQQEDSAVYLCASSVIRSTDTQYFGPGTRLTVL.